This T cell receptor beta chain was found in a study of T-cell memory formation after mild COVID-19. In the study overall: Largely, the TCR clusters proved donor specific.

General study results and limits: Memory from before infection featured some responding clones, which suggests cross-reactive memory joined. Confirmation was lacking for SARS-CoV-2 specificity of second-wave clones that peaked on day 37.

The sample holds a few counts of this clonotype. Its antigen remains unidentified. V was clipped by 5 bases and J by 1 base, with 11 bases between them. CDR3 size: 14 residues. 5'RACE primed from the constant segment yielded TCR alpha and TCR beta cDNA libraries bearing sample barcodes and UMIs. MiXCR was run by TCRdb on the 5' RACE reads, yielding one entry per CDR3 protein. This sample carries hundreds of thousands of distinct CDR3 sequences, 15% to 20% of them seen once, and the ten largest clones take approximately 13%. The J gene is TRBJ1-1, the V gene TRBV12-3 or TRBV12-4, with D possibly matching TRBD1 (6 bases). Material for sequencing was PBMCs or a T cell subset sorted from them (not recorded which). This receptor was obtained from an adult woman who had mild COVID-19 (a few samples of this study predate the infection). Cell type and time point are not known. CDR3 bases: TGTGCCAGCAGTGCCAGGACAGAGAACACTGAAGCTTTCTTT. Translation: CASSARTENTEAFF.